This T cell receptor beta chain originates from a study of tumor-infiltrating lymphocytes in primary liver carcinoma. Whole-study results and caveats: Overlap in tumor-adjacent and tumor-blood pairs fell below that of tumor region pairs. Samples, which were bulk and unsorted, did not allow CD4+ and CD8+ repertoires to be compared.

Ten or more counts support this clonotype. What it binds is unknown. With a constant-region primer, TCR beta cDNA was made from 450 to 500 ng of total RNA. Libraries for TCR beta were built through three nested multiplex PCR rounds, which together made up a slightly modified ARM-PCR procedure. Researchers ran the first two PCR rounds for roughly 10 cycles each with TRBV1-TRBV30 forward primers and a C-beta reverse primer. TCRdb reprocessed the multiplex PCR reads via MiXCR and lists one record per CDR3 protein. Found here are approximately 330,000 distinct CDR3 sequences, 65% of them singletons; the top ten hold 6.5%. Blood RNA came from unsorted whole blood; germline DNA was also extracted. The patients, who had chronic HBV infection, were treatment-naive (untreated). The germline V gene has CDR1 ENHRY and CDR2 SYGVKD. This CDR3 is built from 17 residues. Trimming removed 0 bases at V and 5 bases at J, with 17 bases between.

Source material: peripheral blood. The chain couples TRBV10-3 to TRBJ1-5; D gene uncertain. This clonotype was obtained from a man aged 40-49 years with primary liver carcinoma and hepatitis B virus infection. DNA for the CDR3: TGTGCCATCAGTGAGTCGGTTGGCTCGCTGGTCCATCAGCCCCAGCATTTT. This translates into CAISESVGSLVHQPQHF.